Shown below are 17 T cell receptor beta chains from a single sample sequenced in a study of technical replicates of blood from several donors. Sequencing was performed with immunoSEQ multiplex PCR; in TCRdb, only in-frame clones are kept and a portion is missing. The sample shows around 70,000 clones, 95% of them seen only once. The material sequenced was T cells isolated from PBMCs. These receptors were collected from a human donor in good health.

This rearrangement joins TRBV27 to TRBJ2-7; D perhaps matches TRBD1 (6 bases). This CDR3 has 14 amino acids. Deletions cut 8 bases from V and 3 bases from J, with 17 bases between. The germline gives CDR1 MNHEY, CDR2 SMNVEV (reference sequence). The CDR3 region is CASGWGQKNYEQYF. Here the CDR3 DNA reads TGTGCCAGCGGTTGGGGGCAAAAGAACTACGAGCAGTACTTC.

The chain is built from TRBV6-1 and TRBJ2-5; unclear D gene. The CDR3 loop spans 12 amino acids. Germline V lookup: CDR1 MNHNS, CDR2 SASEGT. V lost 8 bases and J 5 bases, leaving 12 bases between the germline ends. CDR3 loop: CASFLRGETQYF. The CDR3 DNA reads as TGTGCCAGCTTTCTTCGAGGCGAGACCCAGTACTTC.

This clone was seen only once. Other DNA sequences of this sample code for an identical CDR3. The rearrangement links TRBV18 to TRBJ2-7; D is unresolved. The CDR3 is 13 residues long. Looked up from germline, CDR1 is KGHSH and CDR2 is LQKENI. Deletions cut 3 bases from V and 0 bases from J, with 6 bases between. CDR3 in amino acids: CASSPPSSYEQYF. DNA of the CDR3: TGTGCCAGCTCACCCCCGAGCTCCTACGAGCAGTACTTC.

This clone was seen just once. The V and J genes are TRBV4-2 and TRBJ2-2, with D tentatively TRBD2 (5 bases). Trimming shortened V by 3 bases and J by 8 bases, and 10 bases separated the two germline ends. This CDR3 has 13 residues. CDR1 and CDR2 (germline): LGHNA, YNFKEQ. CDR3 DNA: TGTGCCAGCAGCCAGGAGGTAGGAGGGGAGCTGTTTTTT. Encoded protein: CASSQEVGGELFF.

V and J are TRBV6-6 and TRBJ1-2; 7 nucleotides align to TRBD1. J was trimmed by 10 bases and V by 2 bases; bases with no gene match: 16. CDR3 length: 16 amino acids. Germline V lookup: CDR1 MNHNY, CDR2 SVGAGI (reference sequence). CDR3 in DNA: TGTGCCAGCAGTTACGGAGGACAGGATCTAGACTATCACTACACCTTC. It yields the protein CASSYGGQDLDYHYTF.

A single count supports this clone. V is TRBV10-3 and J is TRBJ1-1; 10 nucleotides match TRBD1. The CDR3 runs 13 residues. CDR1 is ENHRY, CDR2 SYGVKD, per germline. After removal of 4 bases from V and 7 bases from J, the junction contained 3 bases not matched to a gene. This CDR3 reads CAISGQGANEAFF. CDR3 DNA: TGTGCCATCAGTGGACAGGGGGCAAATGAAGCTTTCTTT.

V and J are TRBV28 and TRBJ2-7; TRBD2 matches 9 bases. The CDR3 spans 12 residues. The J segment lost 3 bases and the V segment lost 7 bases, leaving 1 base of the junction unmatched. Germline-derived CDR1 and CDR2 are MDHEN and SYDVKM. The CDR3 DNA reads TGTGCCAGCAAAGCGGGAGGCTACGAGCAGTACTTC. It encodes CASKAGGYEQYF.

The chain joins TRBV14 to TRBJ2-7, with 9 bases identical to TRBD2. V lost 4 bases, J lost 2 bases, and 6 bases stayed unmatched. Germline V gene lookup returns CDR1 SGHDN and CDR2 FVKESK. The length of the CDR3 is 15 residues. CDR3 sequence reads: CASSLGLAGTYEQYF. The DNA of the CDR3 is TGTGCCAGCAGCCTCGGGCTAGCGGGGACCTACGAGCAGTACTTC.

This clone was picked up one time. This CDR3 is CASSADRSSYEQYF. The CDR3 DNA follows: TGTGCCAGCAGCGCCGACAGGAGCTCCTACGAGCAGTACTTC. The chain combines TRBV6-4 with TRBJ2-7, with D perhaps TRBD1 (6 bases). The CDR3 contains 14 residues. Germline V gene lookup returns CDR1 MRHNA and CDR2 SNTAGT. Trimming left V 6 bases short and J 0 bases short, with 12 bases between.

The CDR3 is CASSDYPETNEKLFF. As DNA, the CDR3 is TGCGCCAGCAGTGATTATCCAGAAACTAATGAAAAACTGTTTTTT. The chain joins TRBV10-1 to TRBJ1-4; no firm D call. CDR1 WNHNN and CDR2 SYGVQD come from the germline V gene (reference sequence). Trimming took 3 bases from V and 1 from J, leaving 9 bases between them. The length of the CDR3 is 15 residues.

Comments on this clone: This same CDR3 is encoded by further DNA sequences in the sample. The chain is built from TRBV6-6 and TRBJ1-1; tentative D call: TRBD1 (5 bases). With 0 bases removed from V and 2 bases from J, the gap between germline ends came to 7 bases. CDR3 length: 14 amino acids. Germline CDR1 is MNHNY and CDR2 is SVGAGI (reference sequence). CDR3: CASSYSDRNTEAFF. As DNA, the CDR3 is TGTGCCAGCAGTTACTCCGACAGAAACACTGAAGCTTTCTTT.

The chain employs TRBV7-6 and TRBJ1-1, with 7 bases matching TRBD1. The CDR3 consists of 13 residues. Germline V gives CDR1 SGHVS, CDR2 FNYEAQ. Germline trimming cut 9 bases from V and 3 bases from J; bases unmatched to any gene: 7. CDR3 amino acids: CASNQGEDTEAFF. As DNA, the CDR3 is TGTGCCAGTAACCAGGGGGAAGACACTGAAGCTTTCTTT. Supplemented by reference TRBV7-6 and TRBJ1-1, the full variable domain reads GAGVSQSPRYKVTKRGQDVALRCDPISGHVSLYWYRQALGQGPEFLTYFNYEAQQDKSGLPNDRFSAERPEGSISTLTIQRTEQRDSAMYRCASNQGEDTEAFFGQGTRLTVV.

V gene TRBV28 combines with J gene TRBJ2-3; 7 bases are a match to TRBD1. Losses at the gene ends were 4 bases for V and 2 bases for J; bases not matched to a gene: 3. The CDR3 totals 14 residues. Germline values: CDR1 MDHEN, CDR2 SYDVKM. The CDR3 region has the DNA TGTGCCAGCAGTTCCGGGACAGCCACAGATACGCAGTATTTT. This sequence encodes CASSSGTATDTQYF.

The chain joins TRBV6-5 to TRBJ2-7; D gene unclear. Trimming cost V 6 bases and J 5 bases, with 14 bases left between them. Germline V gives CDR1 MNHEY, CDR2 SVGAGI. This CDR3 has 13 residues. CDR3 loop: CASSLLALHEQYF. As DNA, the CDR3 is TGTGCCAGCAGCCTCCTCGCACTCCACGAGCAGTACTTC.

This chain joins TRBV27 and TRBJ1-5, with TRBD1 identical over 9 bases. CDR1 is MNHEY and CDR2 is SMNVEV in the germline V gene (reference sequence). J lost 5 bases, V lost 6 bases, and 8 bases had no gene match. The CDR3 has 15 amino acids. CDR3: CASRIGTGSYQPQHF. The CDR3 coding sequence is TGTGCCAGCAGGATCGGGACAGGGAGTTATCAGCCCCAGCATTTT.

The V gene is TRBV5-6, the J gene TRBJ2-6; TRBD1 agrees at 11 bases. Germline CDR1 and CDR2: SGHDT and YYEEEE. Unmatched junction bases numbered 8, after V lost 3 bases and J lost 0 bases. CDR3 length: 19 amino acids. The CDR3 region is CASSSPGTGGFSGANVLTF. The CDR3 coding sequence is TGTGCCAGCAGCTCACCCGGGACAGGGGGGTTCTCTGGGGCCAACGTCCTGACTTTC.

The CDR3, as DNA: TGCGCCAGCAGCCAAGTTTTGGACAGCCGGGGGGAGCTGTTTTTT. It is translated as CASSQVLDSRGELFF. The V call is TRBV4-1, the J call TRBJ2-2, with D possibly being TRBD1 (6 bases). Germline V gene data show CDR1 as MGHRA and CDR2 as YSYEKL. This CDR3 has 15 amino acids. With 1 base removed from V and 8 bases from J, the gap between germline ends came to 14 bases.